The 26 T cell receptor beta chains reported below all come from one sample, sequenced in a study of blood T cells in healthy people across ages. A sample-barcoded 5' primer and a J-beta primer mix were used in a second PCR of about 7 to 12 cycles. TCRdb recomputed calls from the 5' RACE reads with MiXCR, one row per CDR3 protein. The sample has roughly 1.7 million distinct CDR3 sequences; about 35% are singletons. Sample: blood. The receptors derive from a woman in her thirties in good health.

This clonotype was seen only a few times. The rearrangement joins TRBV7-9 to TRBJ2-7, with D perhaps TRBD1 (6 bases). V lost 4 bases and J lost 2, with 18 bases in between. This CDR3 region has 16 residues. Germline CDR1 is SEHNR and CDR2 is FQNEAQ (reference sequence). The CDR3 coding sequence is TGTGCCAGCAGCTCGAACTACGGACAGAGCACCTACGAGCAGTACTTC. This gives the protein CASSSNYGQSTYEQYF.

This chain joins TRBV5-1 and TRBJ2-7; D uncertain. This CDR3 region has 13 residues. V lost 4 bases and J lost 7, with 15 bases in between. Germline values: CDR1 SGHRS, CDR2 YFSETQ. CDR3 DNA sequence: TGCGCCAGCAGCATGGACGACCATGGAGAGCAGTACTTC. The encoded protein is CASSMDDHGEQYF. Based on the CDR3 plus reference TRBV5-1 and TRBJ2-7, the full variable domain is KAGVTQTPRYLIKTRGQQVTLSCSPISGHRSVSWYQQTPGQGLQFLFEYFSETQRNKGNFPGRFSGRQFSNSRSEMNVSTLELGDSALYLCASSMDDHGEQYFGPGTRLTVT.

The chain is built from TRBV5-5 and TRBJ1-5; the D is unclear. Germline values: CDR1 SGHKS, CDR2 YYEKEE (reference sequence). CDR3 length: 15 residues. Trimming removed 0 bases at V and 6 bases at J, with 13 bases between. CDR3 region: CASSLGRGLSQPQHF. The CDR3 DNA sequence: TGTGCCAGCAGCTTGGGACGGGGTCTGAGTCAGCCCCAGCATTTT. Looking up the rest from reference TRBV5-5 and TRBJ1-5 gives the full variable domain: DAGVTQSPTHLIKTRGQQVTLRCSPISGHKSVSWYQQVLGQGPQFIFQYYEKEERGRGNFPDRFSARQFPNYSSELNVNALLLGDSALYLCASSLGRGLSQPQHFGDGTRLSIL.

The gene calls are TRBV14 and TRBJ1-6; D is unclear. This CDR3 has 12 amino acids. V lost 6 bases and J lost 9, with 9 bases in between. From germline, CDR1 is SGHDN and CDR2 FVKESK. The CDR3 region has the DNA TGTGCCAGCAGTCCTGCGTTTTCACCCCTCCACTTT. Its translation is CASSPAFSPLHF.

The chain couples TRBV5-1 to TRBJ2-1; no reliable D call. This CDR3 is 14 amino acids long. The germline V gene has CDR1 SGHRS and CDR2 YFSETQ. V lost 4 bases to trimming and J lost 5 bases, with 13 bases between them. The CDR3 nucleotides read TGCGCCAGCAGCACCGACGGCAGGAACAATGAGCAGTTCTTC. Encoded protein: CASSTDGRNNEQFF.

This clonotype occurred a few times. This sequence joins TRBV28 and TRBJ2-7, with D perhaps TRBD1 or TRBD2 (5 bases each). The CDR3 length is 14 residues. Trimming left V 3 bases short and J 6 bases short, with 15 bases between. CDR1 and CDR2 from the germline V gene are MDHEN and SYDVKM. CDR3: CASSLGATGTEQYF. The CDR3 DNA reads as TGTGCCAGCAGTTTGGGCGCAACGGGGACCGAGCAGTACTTC.

This clonotype has only a few counts. The V gene is TRBV19, the J gene TRBJ1-2; perhaps TRBD1 as D (6 bases). The CDR3 runs to 12 residues. V was cut by 6 bases and J by 7 bases, with 12 bases left in between. Per the germline V gene, CDR1 is LNHDA and CDR2 is SQIVND (reference sequence). In DNA form, the CDR3 reads TGTGCCAGTAGGTTGACAGGCGGTGGCTACACCTTC. Residues: CASRLTGGGYTF.

In DNA form, the CDR3 reads TGTGCCACCAGCAGAGGATTAGCGGGGGACCAGTACCAAGAGACCCAGTACTTC. It specifies CATSRGLAGDQYQETQYF. The rearrangement joins TRBV15 to TRBJ2-5; the match to TRBD2 covers 9 bases. Trimming at V came to 1 base and at J to 0 bases, leaving 9 bases not matched to a gene. Germline lookup yields CDR1 LNHNV and CDR2 YYDKDF (reference sequence). CDR3 length equals 18 residues.

The chain combines TRBV10-3 with TRBJ2-7, with 7 positions matching TRBD2. There are 15 residues in the CDR3. V lost 2 bases, J lost 5 bases, and 9 bases stayed unmatched. The germline gives CDR1 ENHRY, CDR2 SYGVKD. CDR3 amino acids: CAISEPTSPGDEQYF. As DNA, the CDR3 is TGTGCCATCAGTGAGCCGACTAGCCCAGGTGACGAGCAGTACTTC.

The rearrangement joins TRBV9 to TRBJ2-1, with TRBD2 matching over 7 bases. The CDR3 spans 15 residues. V was clipped by 0 bases and J by 4 bases; unmatched bases: 4. The germline V gene encodes CDR1 SGDLS and CDR2 YYNGEE. This CDR3 is CASSVGEGIYNEQFF. The CDR3 bases are TGTGCCAGCAGCGTAGGGGAGGGGATTTACAATGAGCAGTTCTTC.

The genes are TRBV28 and TRBJ2-7, with D hard to call. Looked up from germline, CDR1 is MDHEN and CDR2 is SYDVKM. With 3 bases removed from V and 4 bases from J, the gap between germline ends came to 10 bases. The CDR3 loop spans 13 amino acids. CDR3 DNA sequence: TGTGCCAGCAGTTTGAGGCGGATTTACGAGCAGTACTTC. As protein: CASSLRRIYEQYF.

This clonotype was detected ten times or more. This chain joins TRBV4-1 and TRBJ2-7; D perhaps matches TRBD2 (6 bases). Trimming stripped 1 base from V and 5 bases from J, with 15 bases between. Germline values: CDR1 MGHRA, CDR2 YSYEKL. The CDR3 is 15 amino acids. The DNA of the CDR3 is TGCGCCAGCAGCCAAGCGAACACGGGAGAGAACGAGCAGTACTTC. This gives the protein CASSQANTGENEQYF.

This clonotype was recorded a few times. This chain uses TRBV7-3 with TRBJ2-1; 9 bases are a match to TRBD2. V was clipped by 4 bases and J by 0 bases; unmatched bases: 4. Germline V gene lookup returns CDR1 SGHTA and CDR2 FQGTGA. This CDR3 contains 16 residues. CDR3 region: CASSSYSGSSYNEQFF. The CDR3 DNA is TGTGCCAGCAGCTCTTATAGCGGGAGCTCCTACAATGAGCAGTTCTTC.

This chain connects TRBV5-1 to TRBJ2-1; 16 bases are a match to TRBD2. Trimming cost V 4 bases and J 0 bases; bases outside gene matches: 10. CDR3 length: 20 residues. The germline V gene encodes CDR1 SGHRS and CDR2 YFSETQ. In DNA, the CDR3 is TGCGCCAGCAGCCCGGGGCCAGGGACTAGCGGGAGGGGCTCCTACAATGAGCAGTTCTTC. This sequence encodes CASSPGPGTSGRGSYNEQFF.

This chain uses TRBV28 with TRBJ2-3; D tentatively reads TRBD1 or TRBD2 (6 bases each). Trimming pared 7 bases from V and 10 bases from J, leaving 12 bases between. The CDR3 sequence is 11 residues long. Germline V CDR1 and CDR2: MDHEN, SYDVKM. CDR3 region: CASMIRGAQYF. In nucleotides, the CDR3 is TGTGCCAGCATGATAAGGGGGGCGCAGTATTTT.

The chain uses TRBV6-6 and TRBJ1-4; 7 bases align to TRBD1. Germline lookup yields CDR1 MNHNY and CDR2 SVGAGI (reference sequence). This CDR3 has 15 amino acids. The V gene end was trimmed by 5 bases and the J gene end by 10 bases; junction bases not matched to a gene: 13. CDR3 protein: CASSTGQPNDGKLFF. In nucleotides, the CDR3 is TGTGCCAGCAGTACGGGACAGCCTAATGATGGAAAACTGTTTTTT.

This sequence joins TRBV27 and TRBJ2-7, with 7 bases aligning to TRBD1. This CDR3 is built from 17 residues. V shed 6 bases, J shed 7 bases, and the junction held 21 bases outside the gene matches. Per the germline V gene, CDR1 is MNHEY and CDR2 is SMNVEV (reference sequence). The DNA of the CDR3 is TGTGCCAGCAGACATTCAGGGGGTGGAAGCTCCTACAATGAGCAGTACTTC. Protein: CASRHSGGGSSYNEQYF.

This clonotype was seen a few times. The chain combines TRBV27 with TRBJ2-1, with no clear D. The CDR3 runs 12 residues. Germline V gives CDR1 MNHEY, CDR2 SMNVEV (reference sequence). Trimming left V 3 bases short and J 9 bases short, with 9 bases between. The CDR3 nucleotides are TGTGCCAGCAGTTTTTCACCCCCTGAGCAGTTCTTC. This translates into CASSFSPPEQFF.

This clonotype was observed a handful of times. The chain links TRBV5-1 to TRBJ2-1; weak D call: TRBD2 (5 bases). The CDR3 is 15 amino acids. The V gene lost 5 bases and the J gene lost 0 bases, with 12 bases spanning the gap. Germline V gene lookup returns CDR1 SGHRS and CDR2 YFSETQ. CDR3 nucleotides: TGCGCCAGCAGAAAACTAGGGAGCTCCTACAATGAGCAGTTCTTC. Amino acid sequence: CASRKLGSSYNEQFF. Based on the CDR3 plus reference TRBV5-1 and TRBJ2-1, the full variable domain is KAGVTQTPRYLIKTRGQQVTLSCSPISGHRSVSWYQQTPGQGLQFLFEYFSETQRNKGNFPGRFSGRQFSNSRSEMNVSTLELGDSALYLCASRKLGSSYNEQFFGPGTRLTVL.

This rearrangement joins TRBV5-1 to TRBJ2-7; D unresolved. V lost 0 bases, J lost 0 bases, and 10 bases lay in between. CDR3 length equals 15 residues. Germline V lookup: CDR1 SGHRS, CDR2 YFSETQ. CDR3 coding DNA: TGCGCCAGCAGCTTGGGTAGATTACCCTCCTACGAGCAGTACTTC. This sequence encodes CASSLGRLPSYEQYF. Based on the CDR3 plus reference TRBV5-1 and TRBJ2-7, the full variable domain is KAGVTQTPRYLIKTRGQQVTLSCSPISGHRSVSWYQQTPGQGLQFLFEYFSETQRNKGNFPGRFSGRQFSNSRSEMNVSTLELGDSALYLCASSLGRLPSYEQYFGPGTRLTVT.

J is TRBJ2-7 and V is TRBV2; D is ambiguous. CDR3 length: 15 residues. V lost 6 bases and J 1 base, leaving 16 bases between the germline ends. The germline CDR1 and CDR2 sequences are SNHLY and FYNNEI. DNA for the CDR3: TGTGCCAGCAGCGTCCAGGCGTATTATTCCTACGAGCAGTACTTC. Its translation is CASSVQAYYSYEQYF.

V and J are TRBV5-1 and TRBJ2-5; 11 nucleotides line up with TRBD2. The assigned J gene may be wrong: the sequence end matches TRBJ2-7 better. The CDR3 has 15 amino acids. Germline lookup yields CDR1 SGHRS and CDR2 YFSETQ. In nucleotides, the CDR3 is TGCGCCAGCAGCATACTAGCGGGAGATGGTTACGAGCAGTACTTC. It is translated as CASSILAGDGYEQYF.

This clonotype was seen a few times. The rearrangement links TRBV6-1 to TRBJ2-1; D could derive from TRBD1 or TRBD2 (5 bases each). The CDR3 covers 14 residues. Trimming removed 9 bases at V and 7 bases at J, with 19 bases between. The germline V gene encodes CDR1 MNHNS and CDR2 SASEGT. CDR3: CASTIQGDGNEQFF. In DNA, the CDR3 is TGTGCCAGTACGATTCAGGGAGATGGTAATGAGCAGTTCTTC.

The chain is built from TRBV7-4 and TRBJ2-4; 8 bases agree with TRBD2. The V and J ends lost 5 bases and 7 bases, in that order; junction bases with no gene match: 13. Germline values: CDR1 SGHVT, CDR2 SQSDAQ. This CDR3 has 16 residues. The chain's CDR3 is CASSTVGLGFYNIQYF. The CDR3 region has the DNA TGTGCCAGCAGCACCGTGGGACTAGGATTTTACAACATTCAGTACTTC.

The genes are TRBV6-1 and TRBJ2-3, with 7 bases matching TRBD2. Trimming at V came to 2 bases and at J to 3 bases, leaving 11 bases not matched to a gene. The CDR3 extends over 17 amino acids. Germline loops: CDR1 MNHNS, CDR2 SASEGT. This CDR3 is CASSEYWRGSPTDTQYF. The CDR3 nucleotides are TGTGCCAGCAGTGAATACTGGCGGGGGTCCCCTACAGATACGCAGTATTTT.

This clonotype has only a few counts. The chain couples TRBV6-5 to TRBJ1-2, with 9 bases matching TRBD1. V lost 11 bases, J lost 2 bases, and 9 bases stayed unmatched. Per the germline V gene, CDR1 is MNHEY and CDR2 is SVGAGI. The CDR3 is made up of 14 amino acids. The DNA for the CDR3 is TGTGCCGCACATTCCGGGACAGGGAACTATGGCTACACCTTC. It encodes CAAHSGTGNYGYTF.